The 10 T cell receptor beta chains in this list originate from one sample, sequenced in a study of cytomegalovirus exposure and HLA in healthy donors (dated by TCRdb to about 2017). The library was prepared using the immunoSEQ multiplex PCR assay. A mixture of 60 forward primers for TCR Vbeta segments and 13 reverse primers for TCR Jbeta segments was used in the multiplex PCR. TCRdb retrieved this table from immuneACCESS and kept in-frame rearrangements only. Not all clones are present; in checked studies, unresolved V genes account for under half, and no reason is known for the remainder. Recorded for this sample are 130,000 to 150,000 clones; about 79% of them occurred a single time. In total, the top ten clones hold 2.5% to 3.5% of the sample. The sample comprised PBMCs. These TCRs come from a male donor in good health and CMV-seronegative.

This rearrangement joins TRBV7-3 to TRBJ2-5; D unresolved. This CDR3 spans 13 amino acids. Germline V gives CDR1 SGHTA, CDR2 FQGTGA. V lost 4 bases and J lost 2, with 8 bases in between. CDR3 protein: CASSSLPQETQYF. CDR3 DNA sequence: TGTGCCAGCAGCTCACTACCGCAAGAGACCCAGTACTTC.

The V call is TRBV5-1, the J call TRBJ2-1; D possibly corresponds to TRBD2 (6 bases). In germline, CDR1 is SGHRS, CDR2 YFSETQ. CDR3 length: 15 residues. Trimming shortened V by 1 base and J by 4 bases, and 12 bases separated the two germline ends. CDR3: CASSLTPGGYNEQFF. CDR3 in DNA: TGCGCCAGCAGCTTGACCCCCGGGGGATACAATGAGCAGTTCTTC.

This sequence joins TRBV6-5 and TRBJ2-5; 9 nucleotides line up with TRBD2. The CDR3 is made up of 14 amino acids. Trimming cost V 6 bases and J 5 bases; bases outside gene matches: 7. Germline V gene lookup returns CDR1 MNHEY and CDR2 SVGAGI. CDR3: CASRERGAWETQYF. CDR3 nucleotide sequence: TGTGCCAGCAGGGAGCGGGGGGCCTGGGAGACCCAGTACTTC.

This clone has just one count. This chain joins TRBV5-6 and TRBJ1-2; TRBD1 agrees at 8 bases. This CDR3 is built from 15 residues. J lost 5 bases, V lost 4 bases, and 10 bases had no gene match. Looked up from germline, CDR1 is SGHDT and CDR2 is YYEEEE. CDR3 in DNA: TGTGCCAGCAGCCCGGACAGGGTTGTTATGTATGGCTACACCTTC. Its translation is CASSPDRVVMYGYTF.

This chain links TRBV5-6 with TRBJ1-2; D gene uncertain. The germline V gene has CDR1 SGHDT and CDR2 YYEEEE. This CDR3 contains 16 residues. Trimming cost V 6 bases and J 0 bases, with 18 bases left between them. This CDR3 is CASNKASGLANYGYTF. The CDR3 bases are TGTGCCAGCAACAAGGCTTCGGGTTTGGCTAACTATGGCTACACCTTC.

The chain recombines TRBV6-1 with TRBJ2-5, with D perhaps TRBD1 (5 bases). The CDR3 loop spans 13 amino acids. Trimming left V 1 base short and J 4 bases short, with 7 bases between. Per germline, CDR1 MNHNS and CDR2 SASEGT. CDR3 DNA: TGTGCCAGCAGTGAAGAAGGGGTAGAGACCCAGTACTTC. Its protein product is CASSEEGVETQYF.

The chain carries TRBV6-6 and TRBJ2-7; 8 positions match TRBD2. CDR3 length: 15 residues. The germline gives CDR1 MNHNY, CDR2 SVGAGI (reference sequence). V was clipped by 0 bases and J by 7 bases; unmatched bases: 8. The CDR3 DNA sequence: TGTGCCAGCAGTTACTCCTCGGGGGGGCAGGGTGAGCAGTACTTC. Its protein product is CASSYSSGGQGEQYF.

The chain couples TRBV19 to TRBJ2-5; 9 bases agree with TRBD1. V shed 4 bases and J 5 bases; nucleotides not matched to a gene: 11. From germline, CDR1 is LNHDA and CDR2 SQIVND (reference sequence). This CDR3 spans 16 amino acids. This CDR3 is CASSTLSTGGTETQYF. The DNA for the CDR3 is TGTGCCAGTAGTACCTTATCAACAGGGGGCACTGAGACCCAGTACTTC.

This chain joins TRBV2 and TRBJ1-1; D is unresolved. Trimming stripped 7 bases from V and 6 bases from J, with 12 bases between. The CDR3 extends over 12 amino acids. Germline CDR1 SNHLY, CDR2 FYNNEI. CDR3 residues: CASTALEAEAFF. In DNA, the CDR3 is TGTGCCAGCACGGCCCTGGAGGCTGAAGCTTTCTTT.

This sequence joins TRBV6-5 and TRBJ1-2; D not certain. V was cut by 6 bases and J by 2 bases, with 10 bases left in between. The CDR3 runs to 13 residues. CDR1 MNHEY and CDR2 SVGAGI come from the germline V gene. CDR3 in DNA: TGTGCCAGCAGATCTGACGGGAACTATGGCTACACCTTC. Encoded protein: CASRSDGNYGYTF.